A selection of T cell receptor beta chains follows, all from one sample in a study of T cell changes during pregnancy in multiple sclerosis. Generated by immunoSEQ multiplex PCR, the TCRdb table keeps only in-frame clones and is missing some. The profile shows some 61,000 clones, 91% of them singletons. This sample comprised peripheral blood, obtained in the second trimester of pregnancy. These receptors were taken from a female donor with multiple sclerosis, enrolled in a pregnancy study. The CDR3 runs from the conserved cysteine through the conserved F or W. Each record gives: J gene, clone size, V gene, D gene, CDR3 length, CDR3 protein, CDR3 DNA. A D gene is named only where the DNA matches it firmly. Not every row has a clone size; where given, it reads once, few, many or a size class.

j_gene: TRBJ1-3
abundance: -
v_gene: TRBV25-1
d_gene: TRBD1
len: 15
CDR3aa: CASSTYRGLGNTIYF
CDR3nt: TGTGCCAGCAGTACATACAGGGGGCTCGGAAACACCATATATTTT

j_gene: TRBJ2-5
abundance: -
v_gene: TRBV4-2
d_gene: TRBD2
len: 17
CDR3aa: CASSQGSSGGEDETQYF
CDR3nt: TGTGCCAGCAGCCAAGGGTCTAGCGGGGGGGAGGATGAGACCCAGTACTTC

j_gene: TRBJ2-2
abundance: -
v_gene: TRBV7-3
d_gene: TRBD1
len: 17
CDR3aa: CASSSWDRGQDTGELFF
CDR3nt: TGTGCCAGCAGCTCCTGGGACAGGGGGCAGGACACCGGGGAGCTGTTTTTT

j_gene: TRBJ1-1
abundance: once
v_gene: TRBV27
d_gene: TRBD1
len: 15
CDR3aa: CASSPPTGRNTEAFF
CDR3nt: TGTGCCAGCAGTCCCCCGACAGGGCGGAACACTGAAGCTTTCTTT

j_gene: TRBJ1-1
abundance: -
v_gene: TRBV30
d_gene: -
len: 11
CDR3aa: CAWSGSKKAFF
CDR3nt: TGTGCCTGGAGTGGCAGTAAAAAAGCTTTCTTT

j_gene: TRBJ2-1
abundance: -
v_gene: TRBV11-3
d_gene: -
len: 13
CDR3aa: CASSLFGGNEQFF
CDR3nt: TGTGCCAGCAGCTTATTTGGAGGAAATGAGCAGTTCTTC

j_gene: TRBJ2-3
abundance: few
v_gene: TRBV5-6
d_gene: TRBD2
len: 16
CDR3aa: CASSSPSGGRRDTQYF
CDR3nt: TGTGCCAGCAGCTCCCCTAGCGGGGGGCGGAGAGATACGCAGTATTTT

j_gene: TRBJ2-3
abundance: -
v_gene: TRBV6-4
d_gene: TRBD1
len: 13
CDR3aa: CASSDPDRGRIYF
CDR3nt: TGTGCCAGCAGTGACCCCGACAGGGGGCGCATCTATTTT

j_gene: TRBJ2-3
abundance: -
v_gene: TRBV4-1
d_gene: -
len: 16
CDR3aa: CASSLPGSPSTDTQYF
CDR3nt: TGCGCCAGCAGCTTGCCAGGCAGCCCTAGCACAGATACGCAGTATTTT

j_gene: TRBJ2-2
abundance: -
v_gene: TRBV18
d_gene: TRBD1
len: 17
CDR3aa: CASSPQLGQGNTGELFF
CDR3nt: TGTGCCAGCTCACCACAGCTTGGACAGGGGAACACCGGGGAGCTGTTTTTT

j_gene: TRBJ2-3
abundance: -
v_gene: TRBV7-9
d_gene: -
len: 15
CDR3aa: CASSSPGISTDTQYF
CDR3nt: TGTGCCAGCAGCTCCCCCGGGATTAGCACAGATACGCAGTATTTT

j_gene: TRBJ1-1
abundance: -
v_gene: TRBV29-1
d_gene: TRBD1
len: 14
CDR3aa: CSARGQAASTEAFF
CDR3nt: TGCAGCGCCCGGGGACAGGCAGCAAGCACTGAAGCTTTCTTT

j_gene: TRBJ1-1
abundance: -
v_gene: TRBV10-1
d_gene: TRBD1
len: 15
CDR3aa: CASSCPRDRETEAFF
CDR3nt: TGCGCCAGCAGTTGCCCCCGGGACAGGGAAACTGAAGCTTTCTTT

j_gene: TRBJ1-1
abundance: -
v_gene: TRBV27
d_gene: TRBD1
len: 13
CDR3aa: CASGRDRFTEAFF
CDR3nt: TGTGCCAGCGGACGGGACAGGTTCACTGAAGCTTTCTTT

j_gene: TRBJ2-5
abundance: once
v_gene: TRBV5-6
d_gene: -
len: 14
CDR3aa: CASSLDPVSETQYF
CDR3nt: TGTGCCAGCAGCTTGGATCCGGTATCAGAGACCCAGTACTTC